This passage covers 2 T cell receptor beta chains from one sample sequenced in a study of T cell responses to AZD1222 COVID-19 vaccine. The repertoire was sequenced with immunoSEQ multiplex PCR; TCRdb's copy has only in-frame clones and lacks some. The repertoire holds around 120,000 clones, with roughly 87% as singletons. This specimen was peripheral blood, taken on day 0 of AZD1222 vaccination. Every receptor here comes from an adult in good health.

This clone was observed a handful of times. J is TRBJ2-2 and V is TRBV6-5, with TRBD2 matching 7 bases. Germline V lookup: CDR1 MNHEY, CDR2 SVGAGI. The CDR3 is made up of 15 amino acids. V lost 5 bases to trimming and J lost 2 bases; unmatched junction nucleotides: 5. This chain's CDR3 is CASSRRDYNTGELFF. CDR3 DNA sequence: TGTGCCAGCAGTCGCCGGGACTATAACACCGGGGAGCTGTTTTTT.

In its sample, this clone was seen a few times. V and J are TRBV3-1 (or the pseudogene TRBV3-2) and TRBJ1-3; D perhaps matches TRBD1 (5 bases). The length of the CDR3 is 16 residues. CDR1 and CDR2 (germline): LGHDT, YNNKEL (reference sequence). With 4 bases removed from V and 2 bases from J, the gap between germline ends came to 15 bases. The CDR3 sequence is CASSPTPRGPGNTIYF. The CDR3, as DNA: TGTGCCAGCAGCCCTACCCCAAGGGGCCCTGGAAACACCATATATTTT.